One sample yielded the 17 T cell receptor beta chains listed below, sequenced in a study of blood T cells in healthy people across ages. For the second PCR, which ran for roughly 7 to 11 cycles, a sample-barcoded 5' primer and a J-beta primer mix were used. MiXCR, run by TCRdb on the 5' RACE reads, gives a single entry per CDR3 protein. Of 700,000 to 950,000 distinct CDR3 sequences listed, roughly 47% are singletons. Specimen: blood. The receptors originated from an older woman in good health.

To note about this clonotype: A much larger clonotype is one base distant, so this may be a read error. The V gene is TRBV7-2, the J gene TRBJ2-5; 7 bases match TRBD1. V lost 5 bases, J lost 13 bases, and 13 bases stayed unmatched. Germline V gene sequence: CDR1 SGHTA, CDR2 FQGNSA. The CDR3 totals 13 residues. The CDR3 DNA follows: TGTGCCAGCAGCAACGGACAGGTGAACGAGCGGTACTTC. It yields the protein CASSNGQVNERYF.

The table lists this clonotype with many counts. The J gene is TRBJ2-6, the V gene TRBV3-1; no firm D call. Germline values: CDR1 LGHDT, CDR2 YNNKEL (reference sequence). The CDR3 extends over 15 amino acids. V was cut by 2 bases and J by 0 bases, with 5 bases left in between. The CDR3 sequence is CASSQRPSGANVLTF. DNA for the CDR3: TGTGCCAGCAGCCAAAGGCCCTCTGGGGCCAACGTCCTGACTTTC.

The chain is built from TRBV7-2 and TRBJ2-1; possibly TRBD2 for D (6 bases). Trimming removed 4 bases from V and 1 base from J, with 8 bases in between. Germline V gives CDR1 SGHTA, CDR2 FQGNSA. This CDR3 is built from 14 residues. CDR3 loop: CASSSTSSYNEQFF. CDR3 in DNA: TGTGCCAGCAGCTCGACTAGTTCCTACAATGAGCAGTTCTTC.

The chain has TRBV28 and TRBJ2-1; tentatively, D is TRBD1 or TRBD2 (5 bases each). Per the germline V gene, CDR1 is MDHEN and CDR2 is SYDVKM. The V end lost 2 bases, the J end lost 6 bases, and 11 bases lay between the germline ends. The CDR3 length is 14 residues. The CDR3 is CASSLRLTGNEQFF. For the CDR3, the DNA is TGTGCCAGCAGTTTAAGACTAACAGGCAATGAGCAGTTCTTC.

This sequence joins TRBV3-1 and TRBJ2-4; TRBD2 might be the D (6 bases). The tail of the sequence fits TRBJ2-7 better, so the J call may be wrong. The CDR3 sequence is 15 residues long. Germline CDR1 and CDR2: LGHDT and YNNKEL (reference sequence). In DNA, the CDR3 is TGTGCCAGCAGCCAAGAGTCGGGGGTTGCCTACGAGCAGTACTTC. Its protein product is CASSQESGVAYEQYF.

The chain links TRBV12-3 or TRBV12-4 to TRBJ1-2; the D is unclear. The CDR3 contains 15 residues. Trimming left V 6 bases short and J 2 bases short, with 16 bases between. The CDR3 spells CASSHPSEANYGYTF. The CDR3 nucleotides read TGTGCCAGCAGCCACCCCAGTGAAGCCAACTATGGCTACACCTTC.

This clonotype was counted a few times. The CDR3 region has the DNA TGTGCCAGCATCGACCGGCGGGGGGTGAACAATGAGCAGTTCTTC. Translating it yields CASIDRRGVNNEQFF. The V gene is TRBV11-1, the J gene TRBJ2-1; 8 bases agree with TRBD2. Losses at the gene ends were 7 bases for V and 5 bases for J; bases not matched to a gene: 10. The CDR3 length is 15 residues. The germline gives CDR1 SGHAT, CDR2 FQDESV (reference sequence).

This clonotype was recorded at least ten times. The chain couples TRBV3-1 to TRBJ2-5, with 14 nucleotides matching TRBD2. Germline V CDR1 and CDR2: LGHDT, YNNKEL (reference sequence). V lost 4 bases, J lost 4 bases, and 2 bases stayed unmatched. The CDR3 consists of 15 residues. CDR3 coding DNA: TGTGCCAGCAGCCCGGGACTAGCGGGAGTAGAGACCCAGTACTTC. As protein: CASSPGLAGVETQYF.

The sample holds many counts of this clonotype. The chain uses TRBV7-9 and TRBJ2-7; D is unclear. CDR1 and CDR2 from the germline V gene are SEHNR and FQNEAQ (reference sequence). This CDR3 has 13 amino acids. The V and J ends lost 4 bases and 3 bases respectively, with 10 bases between them. The CDR3 sequence is CASSWNELYEQYF. DNA of the CDR3: TGTGCCAGCAGCTGGAATGAGCTCTACGAGCAGTACTTC.

CDR3 DNA sequence: TGCGCCAGCAGCTTGGGAGATTTCTACGAGCAGTACTTC. Its protein product is CASSLGDFYEQYF. V is TRBV5-1 and J is TRBJ2-7; D gene ambiguous. Germline CDR1 reads SGHRS; CDR2 reads YFSETQ. This CDR3 has 13 residues. V lost 0 bases, J lost 3 bases, and 7 bases lay in between.

V gene TRBV20-1 combines with J gene TRBJ2-6; 8 bases line up with TRBD1. This CDR3 has 16 amino acids. Unmatched junction bases numbered 8, after V lost 3 bases and J lost 4 bases. Germline assignment: CDR1 DFQATT and CDR2 SNEGSKA (reference sequence). DNA of the CDR3: TGCAGTGCTAGGGGCCAGGGGGCGCCAGGGGCCAACGTCCTGACTTTC. Its translation: CSARGQGAPGANVLTF.

This clonotype was observed once. The chain couples TRBV25-1 to TRBJ1-2; D is unclear. CDR1 MGHDK and CDR2 SYGVNS come from the germline V gene. This CDR3 comprises 14 residues. The V and J ends lost 3 bases and 8 bases respectively, with 16 bases between them. As DNA, the CDR3 is TGTGCCAGCAGTGACCCCGGCGAAGGCGGGGGCTACACCTTC. Translation gives CASSDPGEGGGYTF.

This chain links TRBV6-2 or TRBV6-3 with TRBJ2-7; D unclear. V lost 2 bases to trimming and J lost 7 bases, with 12 bases between them. Per germline, CDR1 MNHEY and CDR2 SVGEGT. The CDR3 has 13 amino acids. Here the CDR3 reads CASSYPIILEQYF. The CDR3 region has the DNA TGTGCCAGCAGTTACCCCATAATCCTAGAGCAGTACTTC.

This clonotype has a handful of counts. The chain carries TRBV9 and TRBJ2-1, with TRBD2 matching over 11 bases. J gave up 10 bases and V 6 bases, and 15 bases lay outside the gene matches. Looked up from germline, CDR1 is SGDLS and CDR2 is YYNGEE. The CDR3 spans 16 residues. The DNA of the CDR3 is TGTGCCAGCACCAAGCCCGGACTAGCGGGCTTTGGGGAGCAGTTCTTC. It is translated as CASTKPGLAGFGEQFF.

CDR3 nucleotide sequence: TGTGCCAGCAGTCCCGACCAGAACTATGGCTACACCTTC. Translated, it gives CASSPDQNYGYTF. The V and J genes are TRBV7-2 and TRBJ1-2; no firm D call. The CDR3 covers 13 residues. CDR1 is SGHTA and CDR2 is FQGNSA in the germline V gene. The V and J ends lost 6 bases and 2 bases respectively, with 10 bases between them.

The chain couples TRBV7-9 to TRBJ1-1, with no clear D. Trimming took 5 bases from V and 4 from J, leaving 11 bases between them. The CDR3 sequence is 13 residues long. The germline CDR1 and CDR2 sequences are SEHNR and FQNEAQ (reference sequence). The CDR3 DNA follows: TGTGCCAGCAGCGATCAAGTAAGCACTGAAGCTTTCTTT. Amino acid sequence: CASSDQVSTEAFF.

The gene calls are TRBV6-6 and TRBJ2-1; D may be TRBD1 or TRBD2 (5 bases each). The DNA end is more similar to TRBJ2-7, so the J call may be wrong. The length of the CDR3 is 15 residues. Germline V gives CDR1 MNHNY, CDR2 SVGAGI (reference sequence). The DNA of the CDR3 is TGTGCCAGCAGTGGGGGACGGAGCTCCTACAATGAGCAGTACTTC. It is translated as CASSGGRSSYNEQYF.